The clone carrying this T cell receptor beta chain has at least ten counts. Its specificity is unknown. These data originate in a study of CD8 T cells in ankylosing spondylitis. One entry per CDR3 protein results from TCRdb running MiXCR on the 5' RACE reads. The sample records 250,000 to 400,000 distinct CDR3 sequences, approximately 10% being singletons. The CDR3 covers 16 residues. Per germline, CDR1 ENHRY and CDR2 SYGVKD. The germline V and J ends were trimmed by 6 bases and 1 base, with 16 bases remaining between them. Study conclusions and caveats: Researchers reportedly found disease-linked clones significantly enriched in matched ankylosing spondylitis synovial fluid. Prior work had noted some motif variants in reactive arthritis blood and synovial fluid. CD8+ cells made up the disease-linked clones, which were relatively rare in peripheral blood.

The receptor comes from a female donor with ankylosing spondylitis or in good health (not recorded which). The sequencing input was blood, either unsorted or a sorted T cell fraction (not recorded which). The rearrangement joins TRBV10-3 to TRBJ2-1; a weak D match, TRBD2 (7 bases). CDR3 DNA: TGTGCCATCAGCCGGGGGGCAGATAGGTCCTACAATGAGCAGTTCTTC. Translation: CAISRGADRSYNEQFF.